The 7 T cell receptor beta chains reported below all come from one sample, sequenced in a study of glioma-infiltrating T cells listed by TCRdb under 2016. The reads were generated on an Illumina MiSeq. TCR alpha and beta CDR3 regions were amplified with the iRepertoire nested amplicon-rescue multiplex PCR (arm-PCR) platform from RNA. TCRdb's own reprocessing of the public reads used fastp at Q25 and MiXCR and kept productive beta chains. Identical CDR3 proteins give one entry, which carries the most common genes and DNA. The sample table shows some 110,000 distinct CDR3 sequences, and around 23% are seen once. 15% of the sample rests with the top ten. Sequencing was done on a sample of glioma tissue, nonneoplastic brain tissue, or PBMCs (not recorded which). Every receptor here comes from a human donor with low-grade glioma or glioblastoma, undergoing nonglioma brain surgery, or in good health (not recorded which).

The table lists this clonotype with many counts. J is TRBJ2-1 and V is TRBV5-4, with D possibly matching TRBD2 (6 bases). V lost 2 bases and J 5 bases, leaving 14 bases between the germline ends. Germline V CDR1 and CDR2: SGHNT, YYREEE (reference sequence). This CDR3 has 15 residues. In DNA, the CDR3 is TGTGCCAGCAGCTTCCGGGACTGGGGAGACAATGAGCAGTTCTTC. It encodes CASSFRDWGDNEQFF.

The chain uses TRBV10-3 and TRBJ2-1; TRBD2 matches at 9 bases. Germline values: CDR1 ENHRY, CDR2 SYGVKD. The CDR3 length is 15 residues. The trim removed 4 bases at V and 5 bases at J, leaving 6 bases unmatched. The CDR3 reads CAISGRTSADNEQFF. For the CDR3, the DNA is TGTGCCATCAGTGGACGGACTAGCGCCGACAATGAGCAGTTCTTC.

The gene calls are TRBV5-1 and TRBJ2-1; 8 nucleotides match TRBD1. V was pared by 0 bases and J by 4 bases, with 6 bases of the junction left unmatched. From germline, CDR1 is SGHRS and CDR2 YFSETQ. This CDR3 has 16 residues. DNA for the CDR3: TGCGCCAGCAGCTTGGGGGGGACAGGTATTTACAATGAGCAGTTCTTC. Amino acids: CASSLGGTGIYNEQFF.

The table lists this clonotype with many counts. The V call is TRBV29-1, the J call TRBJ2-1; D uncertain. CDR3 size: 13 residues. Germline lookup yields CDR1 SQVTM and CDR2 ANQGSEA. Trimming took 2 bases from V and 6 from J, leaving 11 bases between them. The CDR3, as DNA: TGCAGCGTTGAACCGACCTTGGGCAATGAGCAGTTCTTC. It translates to CSVEPTLGNEQFF.

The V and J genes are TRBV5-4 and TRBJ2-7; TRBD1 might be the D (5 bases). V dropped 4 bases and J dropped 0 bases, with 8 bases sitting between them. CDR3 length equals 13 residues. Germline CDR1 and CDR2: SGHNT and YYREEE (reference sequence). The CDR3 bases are TGTGCCAGCAGCCTGGACACCTCCTACGAGCAGTACTTC. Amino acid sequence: CASSLDTSYEQYF. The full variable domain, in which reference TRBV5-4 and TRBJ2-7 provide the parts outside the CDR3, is ETGVTQSPTHLIKTRGQQVTLRCSSQSGHNTVSWYQQALGQGPQFIFQYYREEENGRGNFPPRFSGLQFPNYSSELNVNALELDDSALYLCASSLDTSYEQYFGPGTRLTVT.

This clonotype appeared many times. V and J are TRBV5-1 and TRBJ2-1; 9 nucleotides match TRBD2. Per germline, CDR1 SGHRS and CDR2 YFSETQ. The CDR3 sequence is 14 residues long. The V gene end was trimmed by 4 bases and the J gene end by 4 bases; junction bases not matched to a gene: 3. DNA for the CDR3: TGCGCCAGCAGCCAGACTAGCGGTTACAATGAGCAGTTCTTC. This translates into CASSQTSGYNEQFF.

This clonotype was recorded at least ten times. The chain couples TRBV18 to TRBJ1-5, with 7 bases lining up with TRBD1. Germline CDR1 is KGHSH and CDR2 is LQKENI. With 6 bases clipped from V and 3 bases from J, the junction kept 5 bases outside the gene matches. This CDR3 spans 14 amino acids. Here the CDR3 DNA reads TGTGCCAGCTCCCCCGGGACAGTCAATCAGCCCCAGCATTTT. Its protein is CASSPGTVNQPQHF.